The T cell receptor (beta chain) described here comes from a study of T cells after posttransplantation cyclophosphamide. Findings of the study overall: Recipient CMV seropositivity and CMV reactivation strongly tracked TRB clonality. Later post-transplant blood repertoires were often dominated by donor CD8+ memory clones.

Assay: immunoSEQ multiplex PCR; the TCRdb copy retains only in-frame clones and omits some. Observed in the sample are roughly 45,000 clones, none of them singletons. The germline CDR1 and CDR2 sequences are MNHEY and SMNVEV (reference sequence). The CDR3 has 16 residues. Trimming removed 5 bases from V and 0 bases from J; junction bases left unmatched: 8. This clone was counted at least ten times. Its antigen is not identified. This receptor was obtained from a man aged 35-49 years in good health, CMV-negative, and a related stem cell transplant donor. Sequenced: PBMCs. The rearrangement joins TRBV27 to TRBJ2-3, with 7 bases identical to TRBD2. CDR3: CASSPRTRSSTDTQYF. CDR3 in DNA: TGTGCCAGCAGTCCCAGGACTAGATCTAGCACAGATACGCAGTATTTT.